Shown below are 7 T cell receptor beta chains from a single sample sequenced in a study of T cells after yellow fever vaccination. TCRdb fed the 5' RACE reads into MiXCR, producing one record per CDR3 protein. Of 250,000 to 350,000 distinct CDR3 sequences listed, 6.8% were seen once; the top ten hold 15% to 20%. The sequencing here drew on PBMCs, taken roughly 46 days after the first yellow fever vaccination. Receptors were obtained from a man aged 18 to 30 who received the YFV17D yellow fever vaccine.

The rearrangement links TRBV20-1 to TRBJ2-3, with D hard to call. Trimming pared 2 bases from V and 0 bases from J, leaving 6 bases between. Germline CDR1 DFQATT, CDR2 SNEGSKA (reference sequence). The CDR3 covers 13 residues. The CDR3: CSARTTSTDTQYF. For the CDR3, the DNA is TGCAGTGCTAGAACGACGAGCACAGATACGCAGTATTTT.

This clonotype has a handful of counts. The chain links TRBV7-2 to TRBJ2-5; D unclear. This CDR3 comprises 15 residues. The V end lost 4 bases, the J end lost 2 bases, and 14 bases lay between the germline ends. Germline loops: CDR1 SGHTA, CDR2 FQGNSA. The CDR3 DNA is TGTGCCAGCAGCTACTCTCCGGATTTGCAAGAGACCCAGTACTTC. It codes for CASSYSPDLQETQYF. The full variable domain, rest sourced from reference TRBV7-2 and TRBJ2-5, is GAGVSQSPSNKVTEKGKDVELRCDPISGHTALYWYRQSLGQGLEFLIYFQGNSAPDKSGLPSDRFSAERTGGSVSTLTIQRTQQEDSAVYLCASSYSPDLQETQYFGPGTRLLVL.

The rearrangement joins TRBV30 to TRBJ2-3; 8 bases fit TRBD2. CDR3 length equals 14 residues. The J segment lost 3 bases and the V segment lost 2 bases, leaving 4 bases of the junction unmatched. CDR1 is GTSNPN, CDR2 SVGIG, per germline (reference sequence). DNA of the CDR3: TGTGCCTGGAGTTCAGCGGGGGCAACAGATACGCAGTATTTT. Translating gives CAWSSAGATDTQYF.

In this sample, this clonotype turned up many times. The chain employs TRBV20-1 and TRBJ2-3, with TRBD2 matching over 14 bases. CDR1 and CDR2 from the germline V gene are DFQATT and SNEGSKA (reference sequence). V lost 3 bases and J lost 0; bases outside the gene matches: 11. This CDR3 has 19 amino acids. CDR3 loop: CSASFFGLAGGPSTDTQYF. In DNA, the CDR3 is TGCAGTGCTAGTTTTTTCGGACTAGCGGGGGGACCAAGCACAGATACGCAGTATTTT.

This clonotype showed up just a few times. The V and J genes are TRBV28 and TRBJ2-7, with D perhaps matching TRBD2 (7 bases). The CDR3 is 17 amino acids. Germline lookup yields CDR1 MDHEN and CDR2 SYDVKM. Trimming took 4 bases from V and 1 from J, leaving 20 bases between them. Here the CDR3 reads CASSSRPGRGGSYEQYV. The CDR3 bases are TGTGCCAGCAGTTCTCGCCCTGGGAGGGGGGGATCCTACGAGCAGTACGTC.

This clonotype occurred a few times. The CDR3 coding sequence is TGTGCCAGCAGTCCGCGCGGGACAGCTAACACCGGGGAGCTGTTTTTT. Protein: CASSPRGTANTGELFF. The chain carries TRBV12-3 or TRBV12-4 and TRBJ2-2, with D maybe TRBD1 (7 bases). This CDR3 spans 16 amino acids. V was trimmed by 5 bases and J by 2 bases, leaving 15 bases between them.

This clonotype came up many times. The chain is built from TRBV4-1 and TRBJ1-6; D remains ambiguous. Trimming stripped 1 base from V and 14 bases from J, with 15 bases between. Germline V gene data show CDR1 as MGHRA and CDR2 as YSYEKL. CDR3 size: 14 residues. The CDR3 reads CASSQVPGRESLHF. The CDR3 DNA sequence: TGCGCCAGCAGCCAAGTCCCGGGGAGGGAATCCCTCCACTTT.